The sequence of this TCR beta chain was determined in a study of blood T cell repertoires in COVID-19. Study background: The United States, Italy and Spain were the sources of the acute and convalescent COVID-19 samples. PBMCs, B-cell-depleted T cells, or T cells were the source of the cDNA or gDNA that made up the material.

Trimming removed 3 bases from V and 3 bases from J, with 24 bases in between. The CDR3 extends over 17 amino acids. Germline CDR1 DFQATT, CDR2 SNEGSKA (reference sequence). This table comes from immunoSEQ multiplex PCR, and its TCRdb copy is limited to in-frame clones, with some not included. The repertoire holds under 100,000 clones, with more than 65% as singletons. The chain uses TRBV20-1 and TRBJ2-7, with a possible D match to TRBD1 (6 bases). Input material: peripheral blood. The TCR was taken from a man older than 75 with active or convalescent COVID-19. The CDR3: CSASVGAGANPNYEQYF. The CDR3 DNA is TGCAGTGCTAGTGTGGGGGCAGGGGCTAACCCGAACTACGAGCAGTACTTC.